Shown below are 20 T cell receptor beta chains from a single sample sequenced in a study of identical twins. Using its own MiXCR run on the 5' RACE reads, TCRdb lists one record per CDR3 protein. The table shows 700,000 or so distinct CDR3 sequences, with over 20% occurring only once. The data also belong to a second study, concerning T cells expressing NK-cell markers.

Sequencing used PBMCs. These receptors originate from a young woman in good health.

This clonotype occurred many times. This chain connects TRBV3-1 to TRBJ2-7; 7 positions agree with TRBD1. The CDR3 is 15 residues long. CDR1 and CDR2 (germline): LGHDT, YNNKEL (reference sequence). The junction had 9 bases not matched to a gene; V was cut back by 3 bases and J by 4 bases. CDR3 nucleotide sequence: TGTGCCAGCAGCCAGGCCCCTATCAGGGGGTACGAGCAGTACTTC. Translating gives CASSQAPIRGYEQYF.

This clonotype was found many times. The V call is TRBV24-1, the J call TRBJ2-1; no firm D call. V was pared by 0 bases and J by 9 bases, with 14 bases between. The CDR3 has 15 amino acids. Germline V lookup: CDR1 KGHDR, CDR2 SFDVKD. CDR3 in amino acids: CATSDLNYLGGEQFF. The CDR3 coding sequence is TGTGCCACCAGTGATTTGAATTACCTGGGCGGTGAGCAGTTCTTC.

Only a few counts were recorded for this clonotype. The chain uses TRBV6-1 and TRBJ2-5; weak D call: TRBD2 (5 bases). This CDR3 spans 14 amino acids. The V and J ends lost 8 bases and 6 bases respectively, with 19 bases between them. Looked up from germline, CDR1 is MNHNS and CDR2 is SASEGT. This CDR3 is CASSPGGCPKTQYF. The CDR3 nucleotides read TGTGCCAGCTCCCCCGGCGGGTGTCCCAAGACCCAGTACTTC.

This clonotype was counted only a few times. The chain recombines TRBV5-1 with TRBJ2-1, with D tentatively TRBD1 or TRBD2 (5 bases each). V shed 4 bases and J shed 4 bases, with 15 bases lying between them. The CDR3 is 15 amino acids. The germline V gene encodes CDR1 SGHRS and CDR2 YFSETQ. The DNA for the CDR3 is TGCGCCAGCAGCCCCGCCGGGACGGATTACAATGAGCAGTTCTTC. It codes for CASSPAGTDYNEQFF.

The J gene is TRBJ2-3, the V gene TRBV6-2 or TRBV6-3, with 12 bases identical to TRBD2. The CDR3 contains 14 residues. Germline CDR1 and CDR2: MNHEY and SVGEGT. V was pared by 10 bases and J by 0 bases, with 2 bases of the junction left unmatched. Here the CDR3 reads CATGLAGSTDTQYF. The CDR3 bases are TGTGCCACCGGACTAGCGGGAAGCACAGATACGCAGTATTTT.

The rearrangement uses TRBV11-2 and TRBJ2-1; TRBD2 might be the D (6 bases). The CDR3 extends over 12 amino acids. Germline CDR1 and CDR2: SGHAT and FQNNGV. V lost 6 bases and J lost 8, with 11 bases in between. The CDR3 spells CASRRTNHEQFF. CDR3 coding DNA: TGTGCCAGCAGACGGACTAACCATGAGCAGTTCTTC.

The sample holds many counts of this clonotype. The chain has TRBV20-1 and TRBJ2-1; no definite D call. Trimming pared 3 bases from V and 3 bases from J, leaving 15 bases between. The CDR3 is made up of 15 amino acids. From germline, CDR1 is DFQATT and CDR2 SNEGSKA (reference sequence). The CDR3 protein is CSASGSPRDYNEQFF. The CDR3 DNA reads as TGCAGTGCTAGCGGGTCCCCAAGGGACTACAATGAGCAGTTCTTC.

This clonotype has a handful of counts. The rearrangement joins TRBV7-2 to TRBJ1-6; TRBD1 matches at 8 bases. The CDR3 runs to 14 residues. Per the germline V gene, CDR1 is SGHTA and CDR2 is FQGNSA. V lost 5 bases, J lost 12 bases, and 9 bases stayed unmatched. The CDR3, as DNA: TGTGCCAGCAGCGCTCGGACAGGGTCGGTACCCCTCCACTTT. Amino acid sequence: CASSARTGSVPLHF.

The CDR3 region is CASTTTDTQYF. CDR3 nucleotides: TGTGCCAGCACCACGACCGATACGCAGTATTTT. J is TRBJ2-3 and V is TRBV7-9; no reliable D call. The germline V gene has CDR1 SEHNR and CDR2 FQNEAQ (reference sequence). The CDR3 extends over 11 amino acids. V dropped 7 bases and J dropped 6 bases, with 8 bases sitting between them.

This chain links TRBV12-3 or TRBV12-4 with TRBJ2-3; tentatively, D is TRBD2 (5 bases). V shed 7 bases and J shed 6 bases, with 14 bases lying between them. CDR3 length: 13 residues. In nucleotides, the CDR3 is TGTGCCAGCAAGAGGGAGCCTCGGGATACGCAGTATTTT. It specifies CASKREPRDTQYF.

This clonotype was counted only a few times. For the CDR3, the DNA is TGTGCCAGCAGCCCAGTGGGGCAGCCCCAGCATTTT. It specifies CASSPVGQPQHF. The chain uses TRBV27 and TRBJ1-5; D is undetermined. From germline, CDR1 is MNHEY and CDR2 SMNVEV (reference sequence). The CDR3 consists of 12 residues. Trimming shortened V by 6 bases and J by 7 bases, and 10 bases separated the two germline ends.

This clonotype was detected ten times or more. This chain joins TRBV20-1 and TRBJ1-1; D is undetermined. The CDR3 length is 14 residues. Germline V gene lookup returns CDR1 DFQATT and CDR2 SNEGSKA (reference sequence). V lost 4 bases to trimming and J lost 0 bases, with 12 bases between them. CDR3 sequence (DNA): TGCAGTGCTATAACGACGGCCATGAACACTGAAGCTTTCTTT. As protein: CSAITTAMNTEAFF.

The CDR3 DNA reads TGCAGTGCCGGAACGACAGGGGGGCAAGAGACCCAGTACTTC. Amino acids: CSAGTTGGQETQYF. This sequence joins TRBV20-1 and TRBJ2-5; 9 nucleotides agree with TRBD1. J lost 2 bases, V lost 6 bases, and 7 bases had no gene match. This CDR3 is 14 amino acids long. The V gene's germline CDR1 is DFQATT and CDR2 SNEGSKA (reference sequence).

V gene TRBV2 combines with J gene TRBJ2-7; TRBD2 matches 11 bases. Unmatched junction bases numbered 12, after V lost 6 bases and J lost 5 bases. This CDR3 is 16 amino acids long. Germline V gene lookup returns CDR1 SNHLY and CDR2 FYNNEI. CDR3: CASRSDSGRAFHEQYF. CDR3 coding DNA: TGTGCCAGCAGATCAGATAGCGGGAGGGCCTTCCACGAGCAGTACTTC.

CDR3 nucleotide sequence: TGCGCCAGCAGCCACGTAGGGAGTGGTACAGATACGCAGTATTTT. This encodes CASSHVGSGTDTQYF. The chain is built from TRBV4-3 and TRBJ2-3, with D maybe TRBD2 (5 bases). CDR1 and CDR2 (germline): LGHNA, YSLEER. V was cut by 3 bases and J by 3 bases, with 13 bases left in between. The CDR3 extends over 15 amino acids.

The chain couples TRBV6-1 to TRBJ1-1; maybe TRBD1 (5 bases). Trimming stripped 7 bases from V and 1 base from J, with 13 bases between. This CDR3 has 14 residues. The germline gives CDR1 MNHNS, CDR2 SASEGT. CDR3 nucleotides: TGTGCCAGCACTCTAGGGGCCACGAACACTGAAGCTTTCTTT. This codes for CASTLGATNTEAFF.

The rearrangement links TRBV5-1 to TRBJ2-1, with 10 nucleotides matching TRBD1. Germline V gene sequence: CDR1 SGHRS, CDR2 YFSETQ. This CDR3 is built from 15 residues. The V segment lost 0 bases and the J segment 7 bases; nucleotides outside the gene matches: 4. This chain's CDR3 is CASSLGGTGANEQFF. The CDR3 coding sequence is TGCGCCAGCAGCTTGGGGGGGACAGGGGCGAATGAGCAGTTCTTC.

In this sample, this clonotype turned up a few times. The chain joins TRBV12-3 or TRBV12-4 to TRBJ2-1, with a tentative D call TRBD2 (6 bases). This CDR3 has 11 residues. V was shortened by 8 bases and J by 9 bases, with 11 bases between the two germline ends. The CDR3 loop reads CASYGGAEQFF. CDR3 bases: TGTGCCAGCTATGGAGGGGCTGAGCAGTTCTTC.

This clonotype showed up many times. The chain combines TRBV15 with TRBJ1-5; D is uncertain. CDR1 LNHNV and CDR2 YYDKDF come from the germline V gene (reference sequence). CDR3 length: 13 residues. Trimming removed 6 bases at V and 4 bases at J, with 10 bases between. CDR3 DNA: TGTGCCACCAGTGCCCGGGGAAATCAGCCCCAGCATTTT. Its protein is CATSARGNQPQHF.

In this sample, this clonotype turned up a few times. The chain recombines TRBV12-3 or TRBV12-4 with TRBJ2-2, with a possible D match to TRBD2 (6 bases). The CDR3 runs 17 residues. Trimming shortened V by 8 bases and J by 0 bases, and 19 bases separated the two germline ends. The CDR3 DNA sequence: TGTGCCAGCCGCTCGCCCCGGGACTCAACGAACACCGGGGAGCTGTTTTTT. Translating it yields CASRSPRDSTNTGELFF.